The 20 T cell receptor beta chains reported below all come from one sample, sequenced in a study of control samples from healthy donors and cancer patients. Sequencing was performed with immunoSEQ multiplex PCR; in TCRdb, only in-frame clones are kept and a portion is missing. The sample has tens of thousands of clones; 89% are singletons. Sequenced input: PBMCs. The origin of the receptors is a woman aged 45-65 years with colorectal cancer.

The CDR3, as DNA: TGTGCCAGCAGTTCGGGACTAGCTGGCTACAATGAGCAGTTCTTC. This gives the protein CASSSGLAGYNEQFF. The chain joins TRBV6-5 to TRBJ2-1; 9 nucleotides agree with TRBD2. Germline V gene sequence: CDR1 MNHEY, CDR2 SVGAGI. The CDR3 spans 15 residues. The V gene end was trimmed by 4 bases and the J gene end by 3 bases; junction bases not matched to a gene: 4.

The chain recombines TRBV27 with TRBJ2-2, with D uncertain. The CDR3 is made up of 15 amino acids. CDR1 and CDR2 from the germline V gene are MNHEY and SMNVEV (reference sequence). V dropped 3 bases and J dropped 2 bases, with 10 bases sitting between them. The CDR3 spells CASSFGTFNTGELFF. The CDR3 nucleotides read TGTGCCAGCAGTTTTGGCACCTTTAACACCGGGGAGCTGTTTTTT.

V gene TRBV12-3 or TRBV12-4 combines with J gene TRBJ1-1; D not resolved. This CDR3 has 13 residues. V was cut by 9 bases and J by 1 base, with 12 bases left in between. CDR3 in amino acids: CASLVYPNTEAFF. Written as DNA, the CDR3 is TGTGCCAGTTTAGTGTACCCGAACACTGAAGCTTTCTTT.

The rearrangement links TRBV7-2 to TRBJ1-6, with no clear D. Germline V CDR1 and CDR2: SGHTA, FQGNSA. This CDR3 has 15 residues. V was shortened by 1 base and J by 0 bases, with 4 bases between the two germline ends. CDR3 nucleotides: TGTGCCAGCAGCTTAGGGAGCTCCTATAATTCACCCCTCCACTTT. Amino acids: CASSLGSSYNSPLHF. The full variable domain, rest sourced from reference TRBV7-2 and TRBJ1-6, is GAGVSQSPSNKVTEKGKDVELRCDPISGHTALYWYRQSLGQGLEFLIYFQGNSAPDKSGLPSDRFSAERTGGSVSTLTIQRTQQEDSAVYLCASSLGSSYNSPLHFGNGTRLTVT.

The chain joins TRBV5-6 to TRBJ1-1; D is uncertain. V dropped 0 bases and J dropped 6 bases, with 3 bases sitting between them. CDR1 and CDR2 (germline): SGHDT, YYEEEE. The CDR3 has 11 amino acids. In DNA, the CDR3 is TGTGCCAGCAGCTTGGAGGCTGAAGCTTTCTTT. Protein product: CASSLEAEAFF.

The rearrangement links TRBV10-3 to TRBJ1-6, with D possibly matching TRBD1 (6 bases). The germline V gene has CDR1 ENHRY and CDR2 SYGVKD. This CDR3 is 18 amino acids long. V lost 0 bases and J lost 0, with 12 bases in between. The CDR3 DNA sequence: TGTGCCATCAGTGAGTCTTTGCAGGGGCTCTCCTATAATTCACCCCTCCACTTT. This codes for CAISESLQGLSYNSPLHF.

In nucleotides, the CDR3 is TGTGCCAGCTCGGGGGGGAAGGATCAGCCCCAGCATTTT. Its translation is CASSGGKDQPQHF. The chain is built from TRBV18 and TRBJ1-5; a weak D match, TRBD1 (5 bases). With 6 bases removed from V and 5 bases from J, the gap between germline ends came to 11 bases. The germline gives CDR1 KGHSH, CDR2 LQKENI. This CDR3 comprises 13 residues.

The chain joins TRBV19 to TRBJ1-4; 10 nucleotides match TRBD1. This CDR3 spans 14 amino acids. Germline V gene sequence: CDR1 LNHDA, CDR2 SQIVND (reference sequence). V lost 5 bases and J lost 6; bases outside the gene matches: 3. CDR3 loop: CASSPGQGYEKLFF. Here the CDR3 DNA reads TGTGCCAGTAGTCCGGGACAGGGGTATGAAAAACTGTTTTTT.

V gene TRBV19 combines with J gene TRBJ2-3; D is tentatively TRBD1 or TRBD2 (5 bases each). The germline V gene has CDR1 LNHDA and CDR2 SQIVND (reference sequence). The CDR3 has 13 amino acids. V was cut by 5 bases and J by 6 bases, with 12 bases left in between. The CDR3 nucleotides are TGTGCCAGTAGTCGGGGCATCCGGGATACGCAGTATTTT. Translated, it gives CASSRGIRDTQYF.

This sequence joins TRBV6-4 and TRBJ2-3; 9 bases map to TRBD2. The J segment lost 4 bases and the V segment lost 3 bases, leaving 8 bases of the junction unmatched. Germline V gene sequence: CDR1 MRHNA, CDR2 SNTAGT. There are 16 residues in the CDR3. The CDR3 DNA reads TGTGCCAGCAGTGATTGCTTAGCGGGGGTCTCAGATACGCAGTATTTT. It is translated as CASSDCLAGVSDTQYF.

The V gene is TRBV5-1, the J gene TRBJ1-5; D remains unclear. The CDR3 length is 13 residues. With 0 bases removed from V and 7 bases from J, the gap between germline ends came to 8 bases. Germline-derived CDR1 and CDR2 are SGHRS and YFSETQ. Here the CDR3 reads CASSLVGGQPQHF. The CDR3 nucleotides read TGCGCCAGCAGCTTGGTGGGAGGACAGCCCCAGCATTTT.

The rearrangement uses TRBV11-2 and TRBJ2-3, with TRBD2 identical over 7 bases. Per the germline V gene, CDR1 is SGHAT and CDR2 is FQNNGV. This CDR3 contains 16 residues. V lost 1 base, J lost 0 bases, and 4 bases stayed unmatched. The CDR3 loop reads CASSLVGLPSTDTQYF. The CDR3 DNA is TGTGCCAGCAGCTTAGTGGGACTACCGAGCACAGATACGCAGTATTTT.

The V call is TRBV11-3, the J call TRBJ2-5; no clear D gene. The V end was cut by 6 bases, the J end by 5 bases, with 19 bases between. Germline V gene lookup returns CDR1 SGHNT and CDR2 YENEEA. This CDR3 has 15 residues. In nucleotides, the CDR3 is TGTGCCAGCAGTTCCCCTCCCCCTATATTGGAGACCCAGTACTTC. Translated, it gives CASSSPPPILETQYF.

J is TRBJ2-1 and V is TRBV24-1; tentative D call: TRBD1 (6 bases). From germline, CDR1 is KGHDR and CDR2 SFDVKD. V was cut by 4 bases and J by 0 bases, with 18 bases left in between. This CDR3 contains 18 residues. The CDR3 sequence: CATSDTSDGRGSYNEQFF. Here the CDR3 DNA reads TGTGCCACCAGTGACACGTCGGACGGCAGGGGCTCCTACAATGAGCAGTTCTTC.

This rearrangement joins TRBV5-6 to TRBJ2-6; no clear D. This CDR3 has 15 amino acids. Looked up from germline, CDR1 is SGHDT and CDR2 is YYEEEE. The V end lost 4 bases, the J end lost 2 bases, and 10 bases lay between the germline ends. The CDR3 reads CASSLYTPGANVLTF. The CDR3 coding sequence is TGTGCCAGCAGCCTATATACCCCTGGGGCCAACGTCCTGACTTTC. The full variable domain, its missing parts supplied by reference TRBV5-6 and TRBJ2-6, is DAGVTQSPTHLIKTRGQQVTLRCSPKSGHDTVSWYQQALGQGPQFIFQYYEEEERQRGNFPDRFSGHQFPNYSSELNVNALLLGDSALYLCASSLYTPGANVLTFGAGSRLTVL.

J is TRBJ1-5 and V is TRBV3-1 (or the pseudogene TRBV3-2), with a possible D match to TRBD1 (6 bases). V dropped 1 base and J dropped 4 bases, with 11 bases sitting between them. CDR1 and CDR2 (germline): LGHDT, YNNKEL (reference sequence). This CDR3 has 15 amino acids. CDR3 protein: CASSQGFQGNQPQHF. For the CDR3, the DNA is TGTGCCAGCAGCCAAGGCTTCCAGGGGAATCAGCCCCAGCATTTT.

The chain couples TRBV19 to TRBJ2-7, with 7 bases matching TRBD1. Germline V gene sequence: CDR1 LNHDA, CDR2 SQIVND (reference sequence). J gave up 1 base and V 8 bases, and 11 bases lay outside the gene matches. This CDR3 is built from 15 residues. The CDR3 here is CASRRSATGSYEQYV. The CDR3 DNA reads as TGTGCCAGTCGGAGGTCCGCGACAGGGTCCTACGAGCAGTACGTC.

This chain links TRBV7-9 with TRBJ2-5, with TRBD1 identical over 8 bases. Germline V gene sequence: CDR1 SEHNR, CDR2 FQNEAQ (reference sequence). V gave up 5 bases and J gave up 4 bases; unmatched junction bases: 3. The CDR3 is 13 residues long. Here the CDR3 reads CASSPGQGETQYF. In DNA, the CDR3 is TGTGCCAGCAGCCCCGGACAGGGAGAGACCCAGTACTTC.

The V and J genes are TRBV27 and TRBJ1-5, with D possibly matching TRBD1 (5 bases). The V end was cut by 3 bases, the J end by 5 bases, with 17 bases between. Looked up from germline, CDR1 is MNHEY and CDR2 is SMNVEV (reference sequence). The CDR3 spans 16 residues. The CDR3 nucleotides are TGTGCCAGCAGTTTCCGGGGGTCAGATTTATATCAGCCCCAGCATTTT. Translating gives CASSFRGSDLYQPQHF.

This chain connects TRBV6-5 to TRBJ1-3, with TRBD1 as a possible D gene (6 bases). The CDR3 runs 15 residues. V was shortened by 3 bases and J by 3 bases, with 12 bases between the two germline ends. Germline lookup yields CDR1 MNHEY and CDR2 SVGAGI. The CDR3 reads CASSYQGLGGNTIYF. CDR3 in DNA: TGTGCCAGCAGTTATCAGGGGCTGGGTGGAAACACCATATATTTT.